The clone carrying this T cell receptor beta chain was found many times. This specimen comes from a study of read filtering for tumor transcriptome and immune sequencing. Study at large: R-ISS stage counts were about eight for I, 15 to 20 for II, 6 or 7 for III. After DNase treatment, RNA was made into whole-transcriptome libraries. IR-seq gave about 4.05 to 11 million TCR reads per sample; RNA-seq gave about 80 to 1273.

V trimming: 0 bases; J trimming: 7 bases; junction bases outside the gene matches: 9. This CDR3 is 17 amino acids long. From roughly 390 ng of RNA, a library with molecular barcoded alpha/delta and beta/gamma adaptors was made. From the reads, TCRdb called clonotypes with MiXCR, one entry per CDR3 protein. This sample has about 130,000 distinct CDR3 sequences, with roughly 13% found just once. Sequenced: a population of CD138-negative cells sorted from bone marrow. The sequence derives from a donor older than 35 with multiple myeloma. The chain employs TRBV12-3 or TRBV12-4 and TRBJ2-1; 10 nucleotides align to TRBD2. CDR3 bases: TGTGCCAGCAGTTTAGCGCAGACTAGCGGGCGGTTGAATGAGCAGTTCTTC. This encodes CASSLAQTSGRLNEQFF.